This T cell receptor (beta chain) was identified in a study of T cells in Graves' hyperthyroidism and ophthalmopathy. Study conclusions and caveats: Ophthalmopathy cases were set apart from stable hyperthyroidism by a 13 V-J model.

Clinical symptoms, serum thyroxine and TRAb, thyroid ultrasound and orbital computed tomography together formed the diagnostic basis. Per germline, CDR1 SGHRS and CDR2 YFSETQ. The CDR3 contains 14 residues. About this clonotype itself: What it binds is unknown.

The TCR beta CDR3 regions underwent amplification using RNA transcripts as the source. An initial round of RT-PCR targeting the TCR CDR3 relied on the HTBI primer set. TCRdb itself ran the multiplex PCR reads through MiXCR, one entry per CDR3 protein. Of hundreds of thousands of distinct CDR3 sequences in the sample, over 15% are singletons; the top ten hold about 20%. Material: blood. V and J are TRBV5-1 and TRBJ2-3; D gene uncertain. The DNA end lines up better with TRBJ1-5; the J call may be wrong. The TCR comes from a young woman with Graves' hyperthyroidism. For the CDR3, the DNA is TGCGCCAGCAGCTTGGTCCTGGCGGGAGATACGCAGCATTTT. Residues: CASSLVLAGDTQHF.